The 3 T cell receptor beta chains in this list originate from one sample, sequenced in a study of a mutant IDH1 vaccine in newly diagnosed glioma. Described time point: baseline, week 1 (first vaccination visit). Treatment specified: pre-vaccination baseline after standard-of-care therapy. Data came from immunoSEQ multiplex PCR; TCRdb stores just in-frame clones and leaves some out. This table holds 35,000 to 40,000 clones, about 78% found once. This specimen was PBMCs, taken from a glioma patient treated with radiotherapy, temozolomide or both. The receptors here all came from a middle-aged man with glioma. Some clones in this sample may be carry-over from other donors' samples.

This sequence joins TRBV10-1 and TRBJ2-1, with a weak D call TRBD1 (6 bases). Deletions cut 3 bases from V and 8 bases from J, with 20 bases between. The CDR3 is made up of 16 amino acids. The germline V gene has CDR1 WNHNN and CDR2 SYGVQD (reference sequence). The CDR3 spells CASSDRGRIGGDEQFF. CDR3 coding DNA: TGCGCCAGCAGTGACAGGGGACGTATTGGAGGCGATGAGCAGTTCTTC.

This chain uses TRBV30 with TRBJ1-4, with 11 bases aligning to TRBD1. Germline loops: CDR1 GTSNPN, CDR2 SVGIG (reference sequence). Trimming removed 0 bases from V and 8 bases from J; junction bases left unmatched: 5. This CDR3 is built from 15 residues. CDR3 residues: CAWSVAWTGGEKLFF. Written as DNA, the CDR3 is TGTGCCTGGAGTGTAGCTTGGACAGGGGGCGAAAAACTGTTTTTT.

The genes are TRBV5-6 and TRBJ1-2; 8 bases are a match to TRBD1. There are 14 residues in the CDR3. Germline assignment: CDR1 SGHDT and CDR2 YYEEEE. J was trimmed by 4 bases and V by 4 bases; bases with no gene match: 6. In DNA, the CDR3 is TGTGCCAGCAGCATCAGGGGGCGCGGCTATGGCTACACCTTC. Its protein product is CASSIRGRGYGYTF. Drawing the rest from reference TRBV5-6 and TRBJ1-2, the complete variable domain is DAGVTQSPTHLIKTRGQQVTLRCSPKSGHDTVSWYQQALGQGPQFIFQYYEEEERQRGNFPDRFSGHQFPNYSSELNVNALLLGDSALYLCASSIRGRGYGYTFGSGTRLTVV.